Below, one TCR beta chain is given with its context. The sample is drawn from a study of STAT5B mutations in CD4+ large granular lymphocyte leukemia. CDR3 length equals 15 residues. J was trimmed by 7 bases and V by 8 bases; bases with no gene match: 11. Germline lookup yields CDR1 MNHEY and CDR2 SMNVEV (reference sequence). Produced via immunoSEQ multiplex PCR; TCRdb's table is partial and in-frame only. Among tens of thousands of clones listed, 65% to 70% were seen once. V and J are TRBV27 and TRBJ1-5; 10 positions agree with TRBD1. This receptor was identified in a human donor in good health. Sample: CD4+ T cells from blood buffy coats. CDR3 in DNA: TGTGCCAGCTCTAGGGGACAGGGGTTAAGGCAGCCCCAGCATTTT. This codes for CASSRGQGLRQPQHF.